The 27 T cell receptor beta chains below come from one sample, sequenced in a study of beta chain features in type 1 diabetes. The study reverse transcribed the entire isolated RNA, so it sequenced expressed TCRB transcripts. Clones were read by immunoSEQ multiplex PCR, and TCRdb kept only the in-frame ones, dropping some. Of 500,000 to 700,000 clones detected, roughly 15% appear once; the ten largest clones hold under 0.095%. The source material was naive CD4+ T cells from blood. These receptors were obtained from a man younger than 30 in good health.

In this sample, this clone turned up a few times. V usage is TRBV6-5 and J usage is TRBJ2-7; 9 nucleotides match TRBD1. The CDR3 has 14 residues. From germline, CDR1 is MNHEY and CDR2 SVGAGI. V shed 10 bases and J 1 base; nucleotides not matched to a gene: 8. This chain's CDR3 is CANRRQGESYEQYF. In nucleotides, the CDR3 is TGTGCCAACCGAAGACAGGGGGAATCCTACGAGCAGTACTTC.

CDR3 nucleotide sequence: TGTGCCAGCAGCTTTGCCTCGAACACTGAAGCTTTCTTT. Its translation: CASSFASNTEAFF. The chain combines TRBV7-9 with TRBJ1-1; unclear D gene. The V gene lost 3 bases and the J gene lost 1 base, with 6 bases spanning the gap. The germline V gene encodes CDR1 SEHNR and CDR2 FQNEAQ (reference sequence). The CDR3 is 13 residues long.

This clone turned up a few times. The chain has TRBV15 and TRBJ1-5, with D perhaps matching TRBD1 (6 bases). Germline CDR1 is LNHNV and CDR2 is YYDKDF (reference sequence). This CDR3 is built from 17 residues. The V end was cut by 1 base, the J end by 2 bases, with 15 bases between. CDR3 sequence reads: CATSRGANRAGNQPQHF. DNA of the CDR3: TGTGCCACCAGCAGAGGGGCAAACAGGGCGGGCAATCAGCCCCAGCATTTT.

In the case of this clone: Other DNA sequences in this specimen translate into the identical CDR3. The rearrangement joins TRBV18 to TRBJ1-2; weak D call: TRBD1 (6 bases). The CDR3 is 13 residues long. The V end was cut by 6 bases, the J end by 4 bases, with 12 bases between. Germline V gene sequence: CDR1 KGHSH, CDR2 LQKENI. The CDR3: CASSPDRVYGYTF. The CDR3 bases are TGTGCCAGCTCCCCGGACAGAGTCTATGGCTACACCTTC.

This clone was detected a few times. The chain links TRBV5-1 to TRBJ2-3, with 9 nucleotides matching TRBD2. The ends lost 0 bases at V and 5 bases at J; junction bases unmatched: 4. The germline V gene has CDR1 SGHRS and CDR2 YFSETQ. The CDR3 has 15 residues. The CDR3 here is CASSLVAGVKDTQYF. CDR3 sequence (DNA): TGCGCCAGCAGCTTGGTAGCGGGGGTGAAAGATACGCAGTATTTT. Filled out from reference TRBV5-1 and TRBJ2-3, the complete variable domain reads KAGVTQTPRYLIKTRGQQVTLSCSPISGHRSVSWYQQTPGQGLQFLFEYFSETQRNKGNFPGRFSGRQFSNSRSEMNVSTLELGDSALYLCASSLVAGVKDTQYFGPGTRLTVL.

Only a few counts were recorded for this clone. The J gene is TRBJ2-7, the V gene TRBV15; 8 nucleotides align to TRBD2. V dropped 1 base and J dropped 4; count of bases not matched to a gene: 6. CDR1 LNHNV and CDR2 YYDKDF come from the germline V gene (reference sequence). This CDR3 contains 15 residues. Here the CDR3 DNA reads TGTGCCACCAGCAGAGGAAGCGGGAGAAGTTACGAGCAGTACTTC. Amino acid sequence: CATSRGSGRSYEQYF.

V usage is TRBV7-2 and J usage is TRBJ2-1, with D possibly being TRBD2 (5 bases). The CDR3 has 17 amino acids. Trimming cost V 5 bases and J 2 bases, with 19 bases left between them. Germline CDR1 reads SGHTA; CDR2 reads FQGNSA. CDR3 DNA: TGTGCCAGCAGCGTCGCTGGAGCGACTATCCCCTACAATGAGCAGTTCTTC. Its protein is CASSVAGATIPYNEQFF.

The chain is built from TRBV27 and TRBJ2-4; D perhaps matches TRBD2 (5 bases). The germline V and J ends were trimmed by 3 bases and 6 bases, with 15 bases remaining between them. The V gene's germline CDR1 is MNHEY and CDR2 SMNVEV (reference sequence). The CDR3 runs 15 residues. The CDR3 sequence: CASSFLRQSGNIQYF. The CDR3 bases are TGTGCCAGCAGTTTCCTACGCCAGAGCGGAAACATTCAGTACTTC.

CDR3 nucleotides: TGTGCCAGCAGAACGACTAGCGGCCGCGCCTACGAGCAGTACTTC. Amino acid sequence: CASRTTSGRAYEQYF. This sequence joins TRBV2 and TRBJ2-7; 9 nucleotides align to TRBD2. The germline V gene has CDR1 SNHLY and CDR2 FYNNEI. V shed 6 bases and J 2 bases; nucleotides not matched to a gene: 8. The CDR3 runs 15 residues.

The chain uses TRBV9 and TRBJ2-7; D remains ambiguous. The CDR3 runs 14 residues. Germline V gene sequence: CDR1 SGDLS, CDR2 YYNGEE. Trimming removed 0 bases from V and 3 bases from J, with 10 bases in between. The CDR3 here is CASSVGSILYEQYF. In nucleotides, the CDR3 is TGTGCCAGCAGCGTAGGTTCGATTCTCTACGAGCAGTACTTC.

This clone was counted a few times. The V and J genes are TRBV7-2 and TRBJ2-5; a possible D gene is TRBD1 (5 bases). Trimming took 5 bases from V and 0 from J, leaving 10 bases between them. In germline, CDR1 is SGHTA, CDR2 FQGNSA. The CDR3 spans 14 residues. CDR3 sequence (DNA): TGTGCCAGCAGCCAGGGCATGTACCAAGAGACCCAGTACTTC. It translates to CASSQGMYQETQYF.

This clone showed up many times. At the DNA level, this CDR3 is encoded by other sequences in the same sample as well. The chain couples TRBV9 to TRBJ2-3; no clear D gene. CDR1 is SGDLS and CDR2 is YYNGEE in the germline V gene. Trimming shortened V by 0 bases and J by 2 bases, and 1 base separated the two germline ends. The CDR3 has 12 amino acids. The CDR3 sequence: CASSVVTDTQYF. The DNA for the CDR3 is TGTGCCAGCAGCGTAGTCACAGATACGCAGTATTTT.

A few counts support this clone. The genes are TRBV7-9 and TRBJ1-5; D unresolved. Trimming removed 2 bases at V and 6 bases at J, with 14 bases between. This CDR3 has 15 residues. Germline loops: CDR1 SEHNR, CDR2 FQNEAQ (reference sequence). The CDR3 sequence: CASSLTATGSQPQHF. DNA for the CDR3: TGTGCCAGCAGCTTAACGGCGACGGGGTCTCAGCCCCAGCATTTT.

This chain links TRBV27 with TRBJ1-5, with a weak D call TRBD1 (6 bases). V dropped 8 bases and J dropped 3 bases, with 14 bases sitting between them. In germline, CDR1 is MNHEY, CDR2 SMNVEV (reference sequence). CDR3 length equals 14 residues. The CDR3 coding sequence is TGTGCCAGCGCGCCCCGGGACACCAATCAGCCCCAGCATTTT. Its translation is CASAPRDTNQPQHF.

The rearrangement links TRBV18 to TRBJ2-3, with D unclear. CDR1 and CDR2 from the germline V gene are KGHSH and LQKENI. V lost 1 base and J lost 2, with 13 bases in between. CDR3 length: 16 amino acids. In nucleotides, the CDR3 is TGTGCCAGCTCACCACTTCAGTCCCCAAACACAGATACGCAGTATTTT. It codes for CASSPLQSPNTDTQYF. The full variable domain, rest sourced from reference TRBV18 and TRBJ2-3, is NAGVMQNPRHLVRRRGQEARLRCSPMKGHSHVYWYRQLPEEGLKFMVYLQKENIIDESGMPKERFSAEFPKEGPSILRIQQVVRGDSAAYFCASSPLQSPNTDTQYFGPGTRLTVL.

The chain is built from TRBV18 and TRBJ2-7; TRBD1 agrees at 11 bases. The germline V gene encodes CDR1 KGHSH and CDR2 LQKENI. CDR3 length: 14 residues. V was clipped by 4 bases and J by 2 bases; unmatched bases: 1. CDR3 nucleotide sequence: TGTGCCAGCTCACAGGGACAGGGGGCCTACGAGCAGTACTTC. It codes for CASSQGQGAYEQYF.

This clone was detected a few times. This chain links TRBV30 with TRBJ2-5; D may match TRBD1 or TRBD2 (5 bases each). The DNA end lines up better with TRBJ2-7; the J call may be wrong. CDR3 size: 14 residues. Germline CDR1 and CDR2: GTSNPN and SVGIG (reference sequence). CDR3 in amino acids: CAWSVKGRNYEQYF. The CDR3 DNA reads as TGTGCCTGGAGTGTAAAGGGACGAAACTACGAGCAGTACTTC.

The chain has TRBV5-1 and TRBJ1-2; no firm D call. The CDR3 runs to 11 residues. Germline V gene data show CDR1 as SGHRS and CDR2 as YFSETQ. V gave up 7 bases and J gave up 8 bases, with 12 bases separating them. CDR3 in amino acids: CASRSGRGYTF. The CDR3 coding sequence is TGCGCCAGCCGTTCGGGTCGAGGCTACACCTTC.

The chain combines TRBV29-1 with TRBJ2-7, with D perhaps TRBD2 (5 bases). Trimming shortened V by 4 bases and J by 2 bases, and 9 bases separated the two germline ends. This CDR3 contains 12 residues. The germline V gene encodes CDR1 SQVTM and CDR2 ANQGSEA. As DNA, the CDR3 is TGCAGCGTTGGAGACGGGGCCTACGAGCAGTACTTC. It translates to CSVGDGAYEQYF.

The chain links TRBV29-1 to TRBJ2-5; D is perhaps TRBD2 (5 bases). This CDR3 spans 18 amino acids. V was pared by 2 bases and J by 0 bases, with 22 bases between. CDR1 and CDR2 from the germline V gene are SQVTM and ANQGSEA. The CDR3 nucleotides are TGCAGCGTTGAAATACTAGGAAAAAAAGGGAGTTACCAAGAGACCCAGTACTTC. Protein sequence: CSVEILGKKGSYQETQYF.

In this sample, this clone turned up a few times. The CDR3 coding sequence is TGCGCCAGCAGCCGGAACAGGGTCGAGCAGTACTTC. It yields the protein CASSRNRVEQYF. The chain employs TRBV5-1 and TRBJ2-7, with TRBD1 as a possible D gene (6 bases). The CDR3 length is 12 residues. Trimming shortened V by 4 bases and J by 6 bases, and 11 bases separated the two germline ends. Germline V gene sequence: CDR1 SGHRS, CDR2 YFSETQ.

This clone has more than one count but fewer than ten. This chain connects TRBV19 to TRBJ2-6; perhaps TRBD2 as D (5 bases). The CDR3 has 17 amino acids. The germline V gene encodes CDR1 LNHDA and CDR2 SQIVND (reference sequence). Trimming stripped 3 bases from V and 3 bases from J, with 15 bases between. The CDR3 DNA reads TGTGCCAGTAGTATCCGAGCGGTTTCTAGTGGGGCCAACGTCCTGACTTTC. Residues: CASSIRAVSSGANVLTF.

The chain is built from TRBV2 and TRBJ2-5, with unresolved D. The germline V gene encodes CDR1 SNHLY and CDR2 FYNNEI. Trimming pared 6 bases from V and 1 base from J, leaving 6 bases between. The CDR3 totals 12 residues. The CDR3 sequence is CASRGGQETQYF. CDR3 nucleotides: TGTGCCAGCAGGGGCGGCCAAGAGACCCAGTACTTC. The entire variable domain, with the rest obtained from reference TRBV2 and TRBJ2-5, is as follows: EPEVTQTPSHQVTQMGQEVILRCVPISNHLYFYWYRQILGQKVEFLVSFYNNEISEKSEIFDDQFSVERPDGSNFTLKIRSTKLEDSAMYFCASRGGQETQYFGPGTRLLVL.

The chain is built from TRBV29-1 and TRBJ2-5; 8 bases are shared with TRBD2. The germline V gene encodes CDR1 SQVTM and CDR2 ANQGSEA. This CDR3 region has 16 residues. J gave up 2 bases and V 3 bases, and 11 bases lay outside the gene matches. CDR3 DNA: TGCAGCGTTGATTATCTTGGGCTAGCGGGTCAAGAGACCCAGTACTTC. It yields the protein CSVDYLGLAGQETQYF.

This clone appeared a few times. The chain carries TRBV4-1 and TRBJ2-7, with 9 bases fitting TRBD1. V trimming: 1 base; J trimming: 4 bases; junction bases outside the gene matches: 11. Germline CDR1 and CDR2: MGHRA and YSYEKL. The CDR3 is 17 amino acids. The CDR3 region is CASSQGVNRGLGYEQYF. CDR3 DNA sequence: TGCGCCAGCAGCCAAGGGGTCAACAGGGGGCTAGGGTACGAGCAGTACTTC.

This clone was observed a few times. The chain carries TRBV4-2 and TRBJ1-4; no firm D call. V was clipped by 10 bases and J by 7 bases, with 19 bases between them. The CDR3 is 14 residues long. Germline lookup yields CDR1 LGHNA and CDR2 YNFKEQ. CDR3 residues: CATSPRRKGEKLFF. The CDR3 DNA follows: TGTGCCACGAGCCCTAGACGGAAAGGTGAAAAACTGTTTTTT.

The table lists this clone with a few counts. The chain recombines TRBV5-6 with TRBJ1-2, with D unclear. Between the trimmed V and J ends, which lost 0 bases and 2 bases, there was a span of 8 bases. CDR3 length: 14 amino acids. Germline loops: CDR1 SGHDT, CDR2 YYEEEE. Written as DNA, the CDR3 is TGTGCCAGCAGCTTGGGGGTACAGAACTATGGCTACACCTTC. Translated: CASSLGVQNYGYTF.